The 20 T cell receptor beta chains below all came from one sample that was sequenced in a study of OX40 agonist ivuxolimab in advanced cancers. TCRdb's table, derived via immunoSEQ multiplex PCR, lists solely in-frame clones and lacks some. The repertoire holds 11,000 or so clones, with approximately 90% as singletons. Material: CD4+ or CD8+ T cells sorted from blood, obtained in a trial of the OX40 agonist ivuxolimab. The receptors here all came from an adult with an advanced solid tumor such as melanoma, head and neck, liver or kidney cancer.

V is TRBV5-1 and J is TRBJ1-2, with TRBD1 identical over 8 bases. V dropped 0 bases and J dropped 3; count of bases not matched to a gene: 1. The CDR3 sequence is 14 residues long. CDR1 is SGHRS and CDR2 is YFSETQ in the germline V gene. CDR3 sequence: CASSLETGDYGYTF. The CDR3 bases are TGCGCCAGCAGCTTGGAGACAGGGGACTATGGCTACACCTTC.

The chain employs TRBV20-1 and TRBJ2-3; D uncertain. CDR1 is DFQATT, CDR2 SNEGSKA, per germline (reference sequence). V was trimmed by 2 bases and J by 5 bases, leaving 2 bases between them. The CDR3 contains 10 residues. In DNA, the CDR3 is TGCAGTGCTAGATTAGATACGCAGTATTTT. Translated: CSARLDTQYF.

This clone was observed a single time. CDR3 DNA: TGTGCCAGCAGCGTTGGGGGACTAGTTTTGGAGACCCAGTACTTC. Its translation: CASSVGGLVLETQYF. The chain combines TRBV9 with TRBJ2-5, with 8 bases identical to TRBD2. CDR3 length: 15 residues. V shed 2 bases, J shed 5 bases, and the junction held 8 bases outside the gene matches. Looked up from germline, CDR1 is SGDLS and CDR2 is YYNGEE.

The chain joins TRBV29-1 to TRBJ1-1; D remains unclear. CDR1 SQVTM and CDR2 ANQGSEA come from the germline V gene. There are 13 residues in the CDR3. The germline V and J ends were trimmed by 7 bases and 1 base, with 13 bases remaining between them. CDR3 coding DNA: TGCAGCGCCCGAAAGCCCGAGAACACTGAAGCTTTCTTT. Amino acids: CSARKPENTEAFF.

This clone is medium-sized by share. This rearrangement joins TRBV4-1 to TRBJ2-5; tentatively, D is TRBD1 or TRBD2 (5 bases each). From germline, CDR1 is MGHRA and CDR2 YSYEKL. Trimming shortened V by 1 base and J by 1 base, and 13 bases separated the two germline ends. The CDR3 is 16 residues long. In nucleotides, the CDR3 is TGCGCCAGCAGCCAAGGGAGATTCGGGGCCCAAGAGACCCAGTACTTC. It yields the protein CASSQGRFGAQETQYF.

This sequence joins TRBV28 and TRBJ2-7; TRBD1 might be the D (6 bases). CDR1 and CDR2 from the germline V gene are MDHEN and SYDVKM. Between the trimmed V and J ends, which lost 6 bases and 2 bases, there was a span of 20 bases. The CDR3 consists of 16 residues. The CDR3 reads CASRLGQGLPTYEQYF. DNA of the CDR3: TGTGCCAGCAGGTTGGGGCAGGGGCTCCCAACCTACGAGCAGTACTTC.

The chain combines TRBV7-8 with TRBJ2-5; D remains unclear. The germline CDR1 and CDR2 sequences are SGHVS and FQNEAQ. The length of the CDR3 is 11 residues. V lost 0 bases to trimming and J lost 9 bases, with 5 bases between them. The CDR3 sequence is CASSLASAQYF. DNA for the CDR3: TGTGCCAGCAGCTTAGCCAGCGCCCAGTACTTC.

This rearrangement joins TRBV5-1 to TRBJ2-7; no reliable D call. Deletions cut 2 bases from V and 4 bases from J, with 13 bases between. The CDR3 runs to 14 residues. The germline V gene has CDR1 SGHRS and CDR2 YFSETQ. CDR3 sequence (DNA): TGCGCCAGCAGCTTAGGAGAAAACGGGTACGAGCAGTACTTC. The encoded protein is CASSLGENGYEQYF.

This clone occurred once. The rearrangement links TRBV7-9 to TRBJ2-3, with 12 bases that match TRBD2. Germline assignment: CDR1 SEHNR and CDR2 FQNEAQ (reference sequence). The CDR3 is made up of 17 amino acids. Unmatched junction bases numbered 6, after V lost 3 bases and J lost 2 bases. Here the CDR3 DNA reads TGTGCCAGCAGCTTCCGTAGGACTAGCGGGACCACAGATACGCAGTATTTT. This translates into CASSFRRTSGTTDTQYF.

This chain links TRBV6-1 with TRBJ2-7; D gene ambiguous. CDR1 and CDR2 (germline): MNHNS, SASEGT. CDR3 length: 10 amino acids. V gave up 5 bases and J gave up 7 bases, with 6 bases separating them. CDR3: CASSFLEQYF. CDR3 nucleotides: TGTGCCAGCAGTTTTTTAGAGCAGTACTTC.

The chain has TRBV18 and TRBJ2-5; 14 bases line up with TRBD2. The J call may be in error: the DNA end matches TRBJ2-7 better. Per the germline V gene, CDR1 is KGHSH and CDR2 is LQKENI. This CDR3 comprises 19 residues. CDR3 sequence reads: CASSPPRLAGGGVAYEQYF. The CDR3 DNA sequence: TGTGCCAGCTCACCACCGAGACTAGCGGGGGGGGGCGTCGCTTACGAGCAGTACTTC.

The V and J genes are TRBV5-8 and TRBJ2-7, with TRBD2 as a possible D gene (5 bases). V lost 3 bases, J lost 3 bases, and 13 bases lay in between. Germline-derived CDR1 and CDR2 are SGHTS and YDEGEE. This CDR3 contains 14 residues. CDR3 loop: CASSSTGFFYEQYF. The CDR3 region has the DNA TGTGCCAGCAGCTCTACGGGATTCTTCTACGAGCAGTACTTC.

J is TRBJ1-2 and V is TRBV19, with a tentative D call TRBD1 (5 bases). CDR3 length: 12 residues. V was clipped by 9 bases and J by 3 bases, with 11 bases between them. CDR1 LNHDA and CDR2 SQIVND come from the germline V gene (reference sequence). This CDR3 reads CASSDSHYGYTF. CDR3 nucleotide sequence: TGTGCCAGCTCAGACAGCCACTATGGCTACACCTTC. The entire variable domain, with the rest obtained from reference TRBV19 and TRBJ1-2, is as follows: DGGITQSPKYLFRKEGQNVTLSCEQNLNHDAMYWYRQDPGQGLRLIYYSQIVNDFQKGDIAEGYSVSREKKESFPLTVTSAQKNPTAFYLCASSDSHYGYTFGSGTRLTVV.

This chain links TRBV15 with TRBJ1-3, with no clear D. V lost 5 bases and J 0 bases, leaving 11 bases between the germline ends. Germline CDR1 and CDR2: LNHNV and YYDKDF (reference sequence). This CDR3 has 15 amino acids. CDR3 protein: CATSSGLNSGNTIYF. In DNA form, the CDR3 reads TGTGCCACCAGCTCCGGGCTAAACTCTGGAAACACCATATATTTT.

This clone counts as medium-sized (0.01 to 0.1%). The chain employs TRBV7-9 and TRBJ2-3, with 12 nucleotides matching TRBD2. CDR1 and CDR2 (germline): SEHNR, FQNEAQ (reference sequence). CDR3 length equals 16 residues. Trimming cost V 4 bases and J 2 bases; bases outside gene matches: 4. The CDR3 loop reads CASSSLAGGPTDTQYF. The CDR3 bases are TGTGCCAGCAGCTCACTAGCGGGAGGCCCCACAGATACGCAGTATTTT. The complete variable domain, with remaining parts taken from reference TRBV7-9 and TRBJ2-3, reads DTGVSQNPRHKITKRGQNVTFRCDPISEHNRLYWYRQTLGQGPEFLTYFQNEAQLEKSRLLSDRFSAERPKGSFSTLEIQRTEQGDSAMYLCASSSLAGGPTDTQYFGPGTRLTVL.

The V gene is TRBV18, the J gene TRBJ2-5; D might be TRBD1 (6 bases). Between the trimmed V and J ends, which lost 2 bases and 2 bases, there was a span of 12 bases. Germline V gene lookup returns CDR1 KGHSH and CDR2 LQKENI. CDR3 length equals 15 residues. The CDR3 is CASSPEGVVQETQYF. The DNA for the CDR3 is TGTGCCAGCTCACCAGAGGGGGTCGTACAAGAGACCCAGTACTTC.

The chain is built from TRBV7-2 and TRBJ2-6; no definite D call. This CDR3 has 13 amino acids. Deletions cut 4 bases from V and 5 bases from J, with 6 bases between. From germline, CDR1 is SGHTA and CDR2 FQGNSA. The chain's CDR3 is CASSSPRANVLTF. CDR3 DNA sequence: TGTGCCAGCAGCTCTCCCCGGGCCAACGTCCTGACTTTC.

CDR3: CARNRRGTGDYEQYF. The CDR3 nucleotides read TGTGCCAGAAACAGAAGGGGGACAGGTGACTACGAGCAGTACTTC. V usage is TRBV5-3 and J usage is TRBJ2-7; TRBD1 agrees at 8 bases. TRBV5-3 is labeled an ORF, and its function is uncertain. V shed 6 bases, J shed 3 bases, and the junction held 11 bases outside the gene matches. There are 15 residues in the CDR3.

The CDR3 DNA follows: TGCGCCAGCAGCTTGGAGGGCGGGACAGGGGCCGGCACAGATACGCAGTATTTT. The encoded protein is CASSLEGGTGAGTDTQYF. This chain uses TRBV5-1 with TRBJ2-3, with TRBD1 matching 10 bases. CDR3 length: 18 amino acids. The V gene end was trimmed by 0 bases and the J gene end by 1 base; junction bases not matched to a gene: 8. Germline CDR1 SGHRS, CDR2 YFSETQ.

CDR3 in amino acids: CASSTGTSGFNEQFF. The CDR3, as DNA: TGTGCCAGTAGTACCGGGACTAGCGGGTTCAATGAGCAGTTCTTC. The chain combines TRBV19 with TRBJ2-1, with 12 bases lining up with TRBD2. V was clipped by 4 bases and J by 6 bases; unmatched bases: 4. This CDR3 comprises 15 residues. CDR1 and CDR2 (germline): LNHDA, SQIVND (reference sequence).